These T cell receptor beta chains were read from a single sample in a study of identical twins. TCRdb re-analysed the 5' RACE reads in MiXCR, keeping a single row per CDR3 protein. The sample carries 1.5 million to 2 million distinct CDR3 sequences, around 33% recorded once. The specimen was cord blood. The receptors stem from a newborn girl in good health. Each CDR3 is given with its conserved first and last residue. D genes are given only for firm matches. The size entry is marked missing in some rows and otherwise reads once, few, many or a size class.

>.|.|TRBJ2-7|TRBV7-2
CASSLAPFRGVTYEQYF
TGTGCCAGCAGCTTAGCCCCCTTTCGAGGGGTAACCTACGAGCAGTACTTC
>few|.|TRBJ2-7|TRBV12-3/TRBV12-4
CASSFGTPAYEQYF
TGTGCCAGCAGTTTCGGGACACCAGCCTACGAGCAGTACTTC
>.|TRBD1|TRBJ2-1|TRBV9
CASSVVGRGPLNEQFF
TGTGCCAGCAGCGTAGTTGGCAGGGGGCCTCTCAATGAGCAGTTCTTC
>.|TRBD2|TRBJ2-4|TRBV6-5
CASSYGLAGDIAKNIQYF
TGTGCCAGCAGTTATGGACTAGCGGGAGATATAGCCAAAAACATTCAGTACTTC
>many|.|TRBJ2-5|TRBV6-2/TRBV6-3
CASFKHSRDETQYF
TGTGCCAGCTTCAAACACAGCCGAGACGAGACCCAGTACTTC
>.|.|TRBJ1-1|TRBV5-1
CASSPDAGLEAFF
TGCGCCAGCAGCCCGGACGCCGGGCTTGAAGCTTTCTTT
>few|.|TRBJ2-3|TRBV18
CASSPLDLTDTQYF
TGTGCCAGCTCACCCCTGGACCTCACAGATACGCAGTATTTT
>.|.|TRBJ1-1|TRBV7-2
CASSLKAVNTEAFF
TGTGCCAGCAGCTTAAAGGCGGTGAACACTGAAGCTTTCTTT
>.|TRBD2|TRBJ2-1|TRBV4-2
CASSQVKRERGEQFF
TGTGCCAGCAGCCAAGTGAAGCGGGAGAGGGGTGAGCAGTTCTTC
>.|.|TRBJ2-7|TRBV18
CASSLSEPYNEQYF
TGTGCCAGCTCACTATCCGAGCCCTACAATGAGCAGTACTTC
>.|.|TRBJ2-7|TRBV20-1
CSARDLLSTVNYNEQYF
TGCAGTGCTAGAGATCTGTTGTCGACAGTTAACTACAATGAGCAGTACTTC
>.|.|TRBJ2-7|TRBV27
CASSFTYVGHRYEQYF
TGTGCCAGCAGTTTTACCTACGTGGGACACCGCTACGAGCAGTACTTC
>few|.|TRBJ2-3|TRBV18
CASSPPRGAGTDTQYF
TGTGCCAGCTCACCACCCCGGGGGGCTGGCACAGATACGCAGTATTTT
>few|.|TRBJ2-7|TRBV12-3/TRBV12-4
CASSLSSAGRSSEQYF
TGTGCCAGCAGTCTATCCTCCGCCGGCAGGTCCAGCGAGCAGTACTTC
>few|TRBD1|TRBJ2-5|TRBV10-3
CAIRGTGPQETQYF
TGTGCCATCAGGGGGACAGGGCCTCAAGAGACCCAGTACTTC
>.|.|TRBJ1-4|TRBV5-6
CASSWGVRLSTNEKLFF
TGTGCCAGCAGCTGGGGGGTCAGGTTATCAACTAATGAAAAACTGTTTTTT
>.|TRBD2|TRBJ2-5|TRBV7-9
CASSLVRGALETQYF
TGTGCCAGCAGCTTGGTGCGGGGGGCCTTAGAGACCCAGTACTTC
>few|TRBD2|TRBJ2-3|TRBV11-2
CASSTRTSGVDTQYF
TGTGCCAGCAGCACCCGGACTAGCGGGGTAGATACGCAGTATTTT
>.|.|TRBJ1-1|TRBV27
CASSSHRADTEAFF
TGTGCCAGCAGTTCTCACAGGGCGGACACTGAAGCTTTCTTT
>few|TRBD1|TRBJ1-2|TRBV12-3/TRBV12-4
CATQDRGRRGYTF
TGTGCCACCCAGGACAGGGGGCGAAGGGGCTACACCTTC
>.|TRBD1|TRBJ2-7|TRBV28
CASKAPGQGSYEQYF
TGTGCCAGCAAGGCCCCCGGACAGGGTAGTTACGAGCAGTACTTC
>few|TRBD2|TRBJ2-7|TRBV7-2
CASSYGGREGRGEQYF
TGTGCCAGCAGTTATGGGGGGCGGGAGGGCCGCGGCGAGCAGTACTTC
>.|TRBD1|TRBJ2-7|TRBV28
CASTGDRGGRAIYEQYF
TGTGCCAGCACCGGGGACAGGGGAGGTAGGGCTATCTACGAGCAGTACTTC
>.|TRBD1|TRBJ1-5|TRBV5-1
CASSLWTGEDQPQHF
TGCGCCAGCAGTCTGTGGACAGGGGAAGATCAGCCCCAGCATTTT
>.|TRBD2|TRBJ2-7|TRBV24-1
CATSESGGAYNEQYF
TGTGCCACCAGTGAAAGCGGGGGGGCCTACAATGAGCAGTACTTC
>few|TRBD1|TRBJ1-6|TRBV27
CASSLQTGPNSPLHF
TGTGCCAGCAGTTTACAGACAGGGCCTAATTCACCCCTCCACTTT
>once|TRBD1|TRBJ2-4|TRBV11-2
CASSTPDRELAKNVQYF
TGTGCCAGCAGCACCCCGGACAGGGAGCTAGCCAAAAACGTTCAGTACTTC
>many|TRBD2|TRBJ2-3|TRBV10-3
CAISGLAGDTQYF
TGTGCCATCAGTGGACTAGCGGGGGATACGCAGTATTTT
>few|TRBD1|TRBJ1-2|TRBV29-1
CSVSGTGGAEYGYTF
TGCAGCGTGTCCGGGACAGGGGGCGCGGAGTATGGCTACACCTTC
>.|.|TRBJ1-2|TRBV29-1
CSVGGGGGYTF
TGCAGCGTTGGGGGAGGTGGTGGCTACACCTTC
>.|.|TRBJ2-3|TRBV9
CASSVAQSGTDTQYF
TGTGCCAGCAGCGTAGCTCAGAGCGGCACAGATACGCAGTATTTT
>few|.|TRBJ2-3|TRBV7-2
CASSPRISGDTQYF
TGTGCCAGCAGCCCCCGAATTTCAGGAGATACGCAGTATTTT
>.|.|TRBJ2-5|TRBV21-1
CASSKKAQGQETQYF
TGTGCCAGCAGCAAAAAAGCACAGGGCCAAGAGACCCAGTACTTC
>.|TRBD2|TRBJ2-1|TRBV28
CASSSLGTRYYNEQFF
TGTGCCAGCAGTTCCCTTGGGACTAGGTACTACAATGAGCAGTTCTTC
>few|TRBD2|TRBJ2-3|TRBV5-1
CASSPNPGTRHVPDTQYF
TGCGCCAGCAGCCCTAATCCCGGGACTAGACATGTTCCAGATACGCAGTATTTT
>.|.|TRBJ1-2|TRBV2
CANSLGEDYGYTF
TGTGCCAACAGTTTGGGCGAGGACTATGGCTACACCTTC
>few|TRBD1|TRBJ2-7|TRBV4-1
CASRGTGEYEQYF
TGCGCCAGCAGAGGGACAGGGGAATACGAGCAGTACTTC
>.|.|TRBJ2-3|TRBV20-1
CSAQRGLDTDTQYF
TGCAGTGCGCAGAGGGGACTTGACACAGATACGCAGTATTTT
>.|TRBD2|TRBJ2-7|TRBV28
CASSPLGREGSHEQYF
TGTGCCAGCAGTCCCCTGGGGCGGGAGGGCTCCCACGAGCAGTACTTC
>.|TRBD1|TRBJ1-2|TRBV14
CASSQSGTESFNGYGYTF
TGTGCCAGCAGCCAAAGCGGGACAGAGAGTTTTAACGGCTATGGCTACACCTTC
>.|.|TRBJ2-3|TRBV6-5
CASSYRRGRSTDTQYF
TGTGCCAGCAGTTACAGGAGGGGGCGAAGCACAGATACGCAGTATTTT
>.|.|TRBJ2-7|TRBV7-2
CASSPRRIIYEQYF
TGTGCCAGCAGCCCCCGACGGATCATTTACGAGCAGTACTTC
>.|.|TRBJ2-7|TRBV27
CASSLSWPGSSYKQYF
TGTGCCAGCAGTTTATCGTGGCCGGGTTCGTCCTACAAGCAGTACTTC
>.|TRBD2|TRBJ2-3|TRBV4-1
CASSQDGTGGPPDTQYF
TGCGCCAGCAGCCAAGATGGAACGGGAGGGCCTCCAGATACGCAGTATTTT
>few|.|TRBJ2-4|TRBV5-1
CASSLGIGISKNIQYF
TGCGCCAGCAGCTTGGGAATAGGGATCTCCAAAAACATTCAGTACTTC
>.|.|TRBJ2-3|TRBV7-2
CASSLARGSADTQYF
TGTGCCAGCAGCTTAGCCCGGGGTAGCGCAGATACGCAGTATTTT
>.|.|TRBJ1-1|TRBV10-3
CAISESILRDTEAFF
TGTGCCATCAGTGAGTCGATCTTACGGGACACTGAAGCTTTCTTT
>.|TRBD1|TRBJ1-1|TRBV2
CASTRQGPTEAFF
TGTGCCAGCACCCGACAGGGTCCCACTGAAGCTTTCTTT
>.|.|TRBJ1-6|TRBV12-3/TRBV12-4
CASSINGNSPLHF
TGTGCCAGCAGTATCAACGGGAATTCACCCCTCCACTTT
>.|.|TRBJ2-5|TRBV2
CASNPIARETQYF
TGTGCCAGCAATCCAATCGCGCGCGAGACCCAGTACTTC
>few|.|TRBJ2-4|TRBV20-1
CSASLPVPGIMREQYF
TGCAGTGCTAGTCTACCGGTCCCCGGGATAATGAGGGAGCAGTACTTC
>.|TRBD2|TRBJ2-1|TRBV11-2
CASSLVGWEGYEQFF
TGTGCCAGCAGCTTAGTGGGTTGGGAGGGGTATGAGCAGTTCTTC
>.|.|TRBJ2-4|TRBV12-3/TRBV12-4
CASRGVNIQYF
TGTGCCAGCAGGGGGGTGAACATTCAGTACTTC